What follows are 27 T cell receptor beta chains derived from one specimen sequenced in a study of shared clonotypes between healthy human individuals. The table came from immunoSEQ multiplex PCR; TCRdb's copy has only in-frame clones and leaves some out. The repertoire includes hundreds of thousands of clones, about three quarters of them detected once, and under 2% sits in the top ten. Sequencing was carried out using memory CD4+ T cells sorted from blood. Subset given: CD45RA-negative fraction. Source of these receptors: a woman aged 25 to 45 in good health.

This clone has just a few counts. The J gene is TRBJ2-2, the V gene TRBV29-1; no definite D call. Germline CDR1 and CDR2: SQVTM and ANQGSEA. The CDR3 totals 13 residues. Trimming took off 8 bases at V and 7 bases at J, with 17 bases between the two ends. The CDR3 DNA reads as TGCAGCACCAGGTGGGCTACTTTCGGGGAGCTGTTTTTT. Translation: CSTRWATFGELFF.

With respect to this clone: The sample contains more than one DNA sequence encoding this CDR3. The J gene is TRBJ2-6, the V gene TRBV5-1, with D hard to call. CDR3 length: 16 amino acids. From germline, CDR1 is SGHRS and CDR2 YFSETQ. Between the trimmed V and J ends, which lost 1 base and 0 bases, there was a span of 8 bases. In DNA, the CDR3 is TGCGCCAGCAGCTTGAGTCCAAGCTCTGGGGCCAACGTCCTGACTTTC. Translation: CASSLSPSSGANVLTF.

The genes are TRBV30 and TRBJ2-7; D may be TRBD1 or TRBD2 (5 bases each). CDR3 length: 15 residues. Germline V gene lookup returns CDR1 GTSNPN and CDR2 SVGIG (reference sequence). V was trimmed by 0 bases and J by 0 bases, leaving 12 bases between them. This CDR3 is CAWSVGTGYSYEQYF. In nucleotides, the CDR3 is TGTGCCTGGAGTGTAGGGACGGGATACTCCTACGAGCAGTACTTC.

Comments on this clone: Other DNA sequences of this sample code for an identical CDR3. This rearrangement joins TRBV10-3 to TRBJ2-5; 10 nucleotides agree with TRBD2. Losses at the gene ends were 6 bases for V and 4 bases for J; bases not matched to a gene: 2. The CDR3 consists of 13 residues. Germline CDR1 reads ENHRY; CDR2 reads SYGVKD. The CDR3 coding sequence is TGTGCCATCAGCCTAGCGGGAGCAGAGACCCAGTACTTC. Translating gives CAISLAGAETQYF.

This chain joins TRBV27 and TRBJ2-3; TRBD1 might be the D (6 bases). The V end lost 8 bases, the J end lost 1 base, and 10 bases lay between the germline ends. This CDR3 region has 13 residues. Per the germline V gene, CDR1 is MNHEY and CDR2 is SMNVEV (reference sequence). CDR3 loop: CASLRGGTDTQYF. The DNA for the CDR3 is TGTGCCAGCCTCAGGGGAGGCACAGATACGCAGTATTTT.

This clone has a handful of counts. The V gene is TRBV7-8, the J gene TRBJ1-5; 10 bases match TRBD1. The V gene's germline CDR1 is SGHVS and CDR2 FQNEAQ. CDR3 length: 16 amino acids. With V trimmed by 2 bases and J by 6 bases, 7 bases remained unmatched. CDR3: CASSLLDRGLSQPQHF. CDR3 DNA: TGTGCCAGCAGCTTACTCGACAGGGGGCTATCTCAGCCCCAGCATTTT.

This chain connects TRBV28 to TRBJ2-3; D may match TRBD1 or TRBD2 (5 bases each). This CDR3 spans 16 amino acids. Trimming cost V 4 bases and J 3 bases, with 17 bases left between them. The germline V gene encodes CDR1 MDHEN and CDR2 SYDVKM. The CDR3 bases are TGTGCCAGCAGTTCTCCGGGGCGGACGATTACAGATACGCAGTATTTT. It codes for CASSSPGRTITDTQYF.

The chain couples TRBV19 to TRBJ1-1; D gene uncertain. V shed 3 bases and J shed 8 bases, with 7 bases lying between them. The CDR3 totals 11 residues. Per the germline V gene, CDR1 is LNHDA and CDR2 is SQIVND (reference sequence). The CDR3 region is CASSMRGEAFF. In nucleotides, the CDR3 is TGTGCCAGTAGTATGAGAGGGGAAGCTTTCTTT.

The chain has TRBV6-5 and TRBJ1-4; tentatively, D is TRBD1 (6 bases). This CDR3 comprises 16 residues. CDR1 and CDR2 (germline): MNHEY, SVGAGI. Trimming left V 0 bases short and J 7 bases short, with 15 bases between. As DNA, the CDR3 is TGTGCCAGCAGTTACTCTAGGAAACGAGGGGGTGAAAAACTGTTTTTT. Amino acids: CASSYSRKRGGEKLFF.

For the CDR3, the DNA is TGTGCCAGCAGCGTAGGGTTAGACGCTAGCACAGATACGCAGTATTTT. Its protein is CASSVGLDASTDTQYF. The chain combines TRBV9 with TRBJ2-3; D ambiguous. Between the trimmed V and J ends, which lost 0 bases and 0 bases, there was a span of 11 bases. The V gene's germline CDR1 is SGDLS and CDR2 YYNGEE. The CDR3 sequence is 16 residues long.

The chain combines TRBV19 with TRBJ1-4, with no clear D. Germline V gene data show CDR1 as LNHDA and CDR2 as SQIVND (reference sequence). V dropped 3 bases and J dropped 12 bases, with 14 bases sitting between them. The CDR3 is made up of 13 amino acids. The CDR3: CASSIREESELFF. The CDR3 DNA reads TGTGCCAGTAGTATTAGGGAAGAATCGGAACTGTTTTTT.

Of note for this clone: The same CDR3 also results from other DNA sequences found in this sample. V is TRBV7-9 and J is TRBJ2-1; 7 nucleotides match TRBD1. V dropped 5 bases and J dropped 0; count of bases not matched to a gene: 7. CDR3 length equals 16 residues. Per the germline V gene, CDR1 is SEHNR and CDR2 is FQNEAQ (reference sequence). The CDR3 loop is CASSPRGGSSYNEQFF. The CDR3 nucleotides are TGTGCCAGCAGCCCCCGAGGGGGCAGCTCCTACAATGAGCAGTTCTTC. The full variable domain, its missing parts supplied by reference TRBV7-9 and TRBJ2-1, is DTGVSQNPRHKITKRGQNVTFRCDPISEHNRLYWYRQTLGQGPEFLTYFQNEAQLEKSRLLSDRFSAERPKGSFSTLEIQRTEQGDSAMYLCASSPRGGSSYNEQFFGPGTRLTVL.

V gene TRBV7-2 combines with J gene TRBJ2-5; 9 bases agree with TRBD2. From germline, CDR1 is SGHTA and CDR2 FQGNSA. The V gene end was trimmed by 5 bases and the J gene end by 0 bases; junction bases not matched to a gene: 10. The CDR3 has 17 residues. In nucleotides, the CDR3 is TGTGCCAGCAGCCGCAGGAGGTCTAGCGGGAACCAAGAGACCCAGTACTTC. It codes for CASSRRRSSGNQETQYF.

The J gene is TRBJ2-7, the V gene TRBV28, with a tentative D call TRBD2 (7 bases). Germline V lookup: CDR1 MDHEN, CDR2 SYDVKM. Trimming left V 6 bases short and J 6 bases short, with 15 bases between. The CDR3 length is 13 residues. CDR3 loop: CASSLGGAGEQYF. CDR3 DNA: TGTGCCAGCAGCCTAGGGGGGGCGGGCGAGCAGTACTTC.

The genes are TRBV14 and TRBJ1-3; D remains ambiguous. The germline V gene has CDR1 SGHDN and CDR2 FVKESK. V was pared by 5 bases and J by 10 bases, with 12 bases between. This CDR3 spans 12 amino acids. The CDR3 DNA follows: TGTGCCAGCAGCAAAGGACCCGTGACCATATATTTT. This encodes CASSKGPVTIYF. Combining the CDR3 with reference TRBV14 and TRBJ1-3 gives the whole variable domain EAGVTQFPSHSVIEKGQTVTLRCDPISGHDNLYWYRRVMGKEIKFLLHFVKESKQDESGMPNNRFLAERTGGTYSTLKVQPAELEDSGVYFCASSKGPVTIYFGEGSWLTVV.

V usage is TRBV4-2 and J usage is TRBJ2-7; 7 positions match TRBD2. V was clipped by 1 base and J by 6 bases; unmatched bases: 6. CDR1 LGHNA and CDR2 YNFKEQ come from the germline V gene. The CDR3 loop spans 14 amino acids. CDR3 sequence (DNA): TGTGCCAGCAGCCAAGTCGGGGAGCGGGGCGAGCAGTACTTC. Its translation: CASSQVGERGEQYF.

The CDR3 is CASSVGTTNTEAFF. As DNA, the CDR3 is TGTGCCAGCAGCGTCGGGACAACAAACACTGAAGCTTTCTTT. The chain couples TRBV11-1 to TRBJ1-1, with D possibly TRBD1 on 6 matching bases. CDR3 length: 14 residues. The V and J ends lost 5 bases and 2 bases respectively, with 12 bases between them. Germline CDR1 and CDR2: SGHAT and FQDESV (reference sequence).

The count of this clone is one. This sequence joins TRBV5-6 and TRBJ2-1, with D hard to call. The CDR3 totals 14 residues. V was shortened by 1 base and J by 2 bases, with 7 bases between the two germline ends. Germline CDR1 is SGHDT and CDR2 is YYEEEE. The CDR3 DNA follows: TGTGCCAGCAGCTTGCGCGGTCCCTACAATGAGCAGTTCTTC. The encoded protein is CASSLRGPYNEQFF.

This clone was observed a handful of times. This sequence joins TRBV6-5 and TRBJ2-2, with a weak D call TRBD1 (6 bases). Germline values: CDR1 MNHEY, CDR2 SVGAGI. This CDR3 spans 14 amino acids. V lost 7 bases and J 5 bases, leaving 14 bases between the germline ends. As DNA, the CDR3 is TGTGCCAGCAAATTACAGGGAAATACCGGGGAGCTGTTTTTT. It codes for CASKLQGNTGELFF.

The V call is TRBV6-1, the J call TRBJ1-2, with 7 positions matching TRBD1. J lost 4 bases, V lost 2 bases, and 4 bases had no gene match. The CDR3 contains 14 residues. Per germline, CDR1 MNHNS and CDR2 SASEGT. The CDR3 DNA is TGTGCCAGCAGTGAAATGGACAGGTCCTATGGCTACACCTTC. Translating it yields CASSEMDRSYGYTF.

The rearrangement joins TRBV9 to TRBJ2-7, with 9 positions matching TRBD1. The J segment lost 1 base and the V segment lost 3 bases, leaving 17 bases of the junction unmatched. CDR3 length: 19 residues. Germline V gene data show CDR1 as SGDLS and CDR2 as YYNGEE. This CDR3 reads CASSGLPGQGGFRSYEQYF. The CDR3 region has the DNA TGTGCCAGCAGCGGATTACCGGGACAGGGAGGATTCCGATCCTACGAGCAGTACTTC.

This chain uses TRBV19 with TRBJ1-3, with D unresolved. V lost 6 bases and J lost 4, with 13 bases in between. The CDR3 sequence is 14 residues long. Germline V gives CDR1 LNHDA, CDR2 SQIVND (reference sequence). DNA of the CDR3: TGTGCCAGTAGCCCTGTGGGATCAGGAAACACCATATATTTT. Protein sequence: CASSPVGSGNTIYF.

V and J are TRBV5-1 and TRBJ2-1; D gene ambiguous. CDR1 is SGHRS, CDR2 YFSETQ, per germline. V lost 1 base and J lost 2, with 10 bases in between. The CDR3 runs to 15 residues. CDR3 region: CASSLSPATYNEQFF. The CDR3 region has the DNA TGCGCCAGCAGCTTGTCGCCAGCGACCTACAATGAGCAGTTCTTC.

This chain uses TRBV19 with TRBJ1-5; 7 bases are a match to TRBD1. Germline lookup yields CDR1 LNHDA and CDR2 SQIVND (reference sequence). V gave up 1 base and J gave up 3 bases; unmatched junction bases: 9. The CDR3 consists of 17 residues. This chain's CDR3 is CASSIVSQGRVNQPQHF. DNA for the CDR3: TGTGCCAGTAGTATAGTTTCACAGGGGCGGGTCAATCAGCCCCAGCATTTT.

This sequence joins TRBV14 and TRBJ2-3; D is perhaps TRBD1 (5 bases). Trimming left V 4 bases short and J 5 bases short, with 13 bases between. CDR1 is SGHDN and CDR2 is FVKESK in the germline V gene. CDR3 length: 14 residues. The CDR3: CASSLRWGRDTQYF. The CDR3, as DNA: TGTGCCAGCAGCCTAAGATGGGGCCGAGATACGCAGTATTTT.

The chain uses TRBV2 and TRBJ1-3; D is undetermined. Trimming took 1 base from V and 2 from J, leaving 12 bases between them. The length of the CDR3 is 16 residues. Germline V gene data show CDR1 as SNHLY and CDR2 as FYNNEI. CDR3 nucleotides: TGTGCCAGCAGTGAAGAGCTGGGATCCACTGGAAACACCATATATTTT. The encoded protein is CASSEELGSTGNTIYF. The full variable domain, its missing parts supplied by reference TRBV2 and TRBJ1-3, is EPEVTQTPSHQVTQMGQEVILRCVPISNHLYFYWYRQILGQKVEFLVSFYNNEISEKSEIFDDQFSVERPDGSNFTLKIRSTKLEDSAMYFCASSEELGSTGNTIYFGEGSWLTVV.

J is TRBJ2-2 and V is TRBV5-1; weak D call: TRBD2 (7 bases). Germline CDR1 reads SGHRS; CDR2 reads YFSETQ. The CDR3 extends over 16 amino acids. V was pared by 0 bases and J by 5 bases, with 14 bases between. This chain's CDR3 is CASSLAAGARTGELFF. DNA for the CDR3: TGCGCCAGCAGCTTGGCGGCGGGGGCGCGAACCGGGGAGCTGTTTTTT.